Listed below are T cell receptor beta chains from one sample, sequenced in a study of post-analysis software for immune sequencing data. A single record per CDR3 protein comes from TCRdb applying MiXCR to the PCR reads. The sample shows about 570,000 distinct CDR3 sequences, around 34% of them seen only once. The specimen was blood. These receptors all come from a girl aged 2-17 years with multiple sclerosis. The CDR3 runs from the conserved cysteine through the conserved F or W. D genes are given only for firm matches. Not all rows give a size; the values are once, few, many and, for expanded clones, a class.

v_gene	abundance	d_gene	j_gene	CDR3aa	CDR3nt
TRBV20-1	few	NA	TRBJ2-1	CSARKKKDRHNEQFF	TGCAGTGCCAGGAAAAAGAAGGACCGGCACAATGAGCAGTTCTTC
TRBV21-1	few	NA	TRBJ2-1	CAPVRGAVYEQFF	TGTGCCCCGGTTCGGGGCGCGGTGTATGAGCAGTTCTTC
TRBV7-2	once	NA	TRBJ1-5	CASSPWGAAGNQPQHF	TGTGCCAGCAGCCCCTGGGGGGCGGCGGGCAATCAGCCCCAGCATTTT
TRBV3-1	NA	NA	TRBJ1-3	CASSQDSSSGNTIYF	TGTGCCAGCAGCCAAGATTCGAGCTCTGGAAACACCATATATTTT
TRBV7-9	NA	TRBD2	TRBJ2-1	CASRPPGEGLNEQFF	TGTGCCAGCAGACCTCCCGGGGAGGGACTAAATGAGCAGTTCTTC
TRBV7-2	NA	NA	TRBJ2-5	CASSLNGIQETQYF	TGTGCCAGCAGCTTAAATGGGATCCAAGAGACCCAGTACTTC
TRBV20-1	NA	TRBD1	TRBJ2-1	CSADNPGQGGNEQFF	TGCAGTGCCGACAACCCGGGACAGGGAGGCAATGAGCAGTTCTTC
TRBV7-8	few	NA	TRBJ2-5	CASQDPGGTQYF	TGTGCCAGCCAAGACCCTGGAGGGACCCAGTACTTC
TRBV5-6	NA	NA	TRBJ2-2	CTSSLAGTNTGELFF	TGTACCAGCAGCTTGGCAGGGACGAACACCGGGGAGCTGTTTTTT
TRBV20-1	NA	NA	TRBJ2-1	CSADPLSEGLYNEQFF	TGCAGTGCCGACCCCCTATCCGAGGGGCTATACAATGAGCAGTTCTTC
TRBV28	few	NA	TRBJ1-1	CASSTAEALPAFF	TGTGCCAGCAGTACCGCCGAGGCGTTACCAGCTTTCTTT
TRBV6-6	NA	TRBD1	TRBJ2-7	CASSYVGQGRSYEQYF	TGTGCCAGCAGTTACGTAGGACAGGGCCGCTCCTACGAGCAGTACTTC
TRBV7-9	few	NA	TRBJ2-3	CASSSHIGGFTDTQYF	TGTGCCAGCAGCTCCCACATCGGGGGCTTTACAGATACGCAGTATTTT
TRBV21-1	NA	NA	TRBJ2-3	CASSSDVTPGQSTDTQYF	TGTGCCAGCAGCTCCGACGTGACCCCTGGACAGAGCACAGATACGCAGTATTTT
TRBV7-2	few	NA	TRBJ2-1	CASSKTGPGQFF	TGTGCCAGCAGCAAAACAGGGCCTGGGCAGTTCTTC
TRBV15	NA	NA	TRBJ1-2	CATSRDRGEGYTF	TGTGCCACCAGCAGAGATCGGGGGGAGGGCTACACCTTC
TRBV10-1	NA	NA	TRBJ2-1	CASSANTRSPYNEQFF	TGCGCCAGCAGTGCTAATACTAGATCCCCCTACAATGAGCAGTTCTTC
TRBV20-1	NA	NA	TRBJ2-7	CSASGEAQYF	TGCAGTGCTAGTGGAGAGGCCCAGTACTTC
TRBV5-1	NA	NA	TRBJ1-1	CASSLAGFGGLTEAFF	TGCGCCAGCAGCTTGGCCGGGTTTGGAGGGTTGACTGAAGCTTTCTTT
TRBV28	NA	NA	TRBJ2-1	CASSPGRGPQFF	TGTGCCAGCAGCCCGGGACGGGGACCCCAGTTCTTC
TRBV6-1	few	NA	TRBJ1-2	CASSPQNYGYTF	TGTGCCAGCAGTCCCCAGAACTATGGCTACACCTTC
TRBV10-3	NA	NA	TRBJ1-1	CAINGGGRNTEAFF	TGTGCCATCAACGGTGGGGGGAGGAACACTGAAGCTTTCTTT
TRBV4-1	few	NA	TRBJ2-5	CASSHASGGRETQYF	TGCGCCAGCAGCCATGCTTCCGGGGGGCGAGAGACCCAGTACTTC
TRBV29-1	many	NA	TRBJ2-3	CSVVPAADTQYF	TGCAGCGTTGTCCCAGCTGCAGATACGCAGTATTTT
TRBV20-1	once	NA	TRBJ2-1	CSAKYQGQVALSYNEQFF	TGCAGTGCTAAATATCAGGGGCAAGTGGCTCTCTCCTACAATGAGCAGTTCTTC
TRBV5-1	NA	NA	TRBJ2-1	CASSSLRQETQFF	TGCGCCAGCAGCTCCCTTAGGCAAGAGACCCAGTTCTTC
TRBV5-1	few	TRBD2	TRBJ2-4	CASSQGLEAKNIQYF	TGCGCCAGCAGCCAGGGACTAGAGGCCAAAAACATTCAGTACTTC
TRBV27	NA	NA	TRBJ2-7	CASSGAGFFKYEQYF	TGTGCCAGCAGTGGGGCGGGGTTTTTTAAATACGAGCAGTACTTC
TRBV7-2	NA	NA	TRBJ2-5	CASSLARAGTQYF	TGTGCCAGCAGCTTAGCTCGAGCAGGGACCCAGTACTTC
TRBV12-3/TRBV12-4	NA	TRBD2	TRBJ2-1	CASRSSGVNNEQFF	TGTGCCAGCAGATCTAGCGGAGTGAACAATGAGCAGTTCTTC
TRBV11-2	NA	NA	TRBJ2-7	CASSSLGGRGEQYF	TGTGCCAGCAGCTCTCTGGGTGGCAGAGGCGAGCAGTACTTC
TRBV6-1	few	NA	TRBJ1-2	CASSEEEPYGYTF	TGTGCCAGCAGTGAAGAGGAACCGTACGGCTACACCTTC
TRBV12-3/TRBV12-4	few	NA	TRBJ1-5	CASSFILGGTPDQPQHF	TGTGCCAGCAGTTTTATTTTGGGCGGGACTCCAGATCAGCCCCAGCATTTT
TRBV4-1	few	TRBD1	TRBJ2-7	CASSLTGTGGDEQYF	TGCGCCAGCAGCCTTACCGGGACAGGGGGGGACGAGCAGTACTTC
TRBV5-1	many	NA	TRBJ2-5	CASSQKETQYF	TGCGCCAGCAGTCAGAAAGAGACCCAGTACTTC
TRBV12-3/TRBV12-4	few	TRBD1	TRBJ1-2	CASRPEPQGSGYTF	TGTGCCAGCAGGCCTGAACCACAGGGGAGTGGCTACACCTTC